Listed below are T cell receptor beta chains from one sample, sequenced in a study of T cell changes during pregnancy in multiple sclerosis. Only in-frame clones appear in the TCRdb table, and some are missing; sequencing was by immunoSEQ multiplex PCR. Of about 110,000 clones in the sample, around 90% were seen once. The sample consisted of peripheral blood, taken in the third trimester of pregnancy. The receptors shown here come from a female donor in good health, enrolled as a control in a pregnancy study. CDR3s include the opening cysteine and the closing phenylalanine or tryptophan. D genes are given only for firm matches. Rows may omit the clone size; those that give it use once, few, many or a size class.

J gene,V gene,D gene,clone size,CDR3 protein,CDR3 DNA
TRBJ2-3,TRBV9,TRBD2,NA,CASSDVASGEDTQYF,TGTGCCAGCAGCGACGTGGCTAGCGGGGAGGATACGCAGTATTTT
TRBJ1-2,TRBV19,NA,NA,CASSTRGGGYTF,TGTGCCAGTAGTACACGAGGGGGTGGCTACACCTTC
TRBJ1-2,TRBV10-2,NA,NA,CASSDSRGYGYTF,TGCGCCAGCAGTGACAGTCGGGGGTATGGCTACACCTTC
TRBJ2-1,TRBV27,NA,NA,CASSPPLGSYNEQFF,TGTGCCAGCAGTCCCCCCCTGGGCAGCTACAATGAGCAGTTCTTC
TRBJ1-4,TRBV19,TRBD1,NA,CASSIGQGAGVKLFF,TGTGCCAGTAGTATCGGACAGGGGGCGGGTGTAAAACTGTTTTTT
TRBJ2-1,TRBV7-9,NA,few,CASSLPGAEQFF,TGTGCCAGCAGCTTGCCTGGGGCTGAGCAGTTCTTC
TRBJ2-7,TRBV7-9,TRBD1,NA,CASSITRTGGYEQYF,TGTGCCAGCAGCATTACTCGGACAGGGGGCTACGAGCAGTACTTC
TRBJ1-1,TRBV25-1,NA,NA,CASSEYLNTEAFF,TGTGCCAGCAGTGAATACTTGAACACTGAAGCTTTCTTT
TRBJ1-6,TRBV6-5,NA,NA,CASSYESGSPLHF,TGTGCCAGCAGTTACGAAAGCGGGAGTCCCCTCCACTTT
TRBJ2-2,TRBV5-1,NA,NA,CASSLGAGIAGELFF,TGCGCCAGCAGCTTGGGAGCGGGTATCGCCGGGGAGCTGTTTTTT
TRBJ2-1,TRBV30,TRBD1,NA,CAWSAKDRVISVF,TGTGCCTGGAGCGCAAAGGACAGGGTAATTTCGGTCTTC
TRBJ1-1,TRBV5-1,NA,NA,CASSPKRGLNRNTEAFF,TGCGCCAGCAGCCCCAAGCGAGGACTCAATAGGAACACTGAAGCTTTCTTT
TRBJ1-5,TRBV30,NA,NA,CAWSVSGAGQPQHF,TGTGCCTGGAGTGTATCAGGGGCGGGTCAGCCCCAGCATTTT
TRBJ2-7,TRBV5-8,TRBD2,NA,CASSLTSGGDEQYF,TGTGCCAGCAGCTTGACTAGCGGGGGGGACGAGCAGTACTTC
TRBJ2-3,TRBV27,NA,NA,CASSRIYTDTQYF,TGTGCCAGCAGCAGGATCTACACAGATACGCAGTATTTT
TRBJ1-1,TRBV7-3,NA,NA,CASSLRRQTRGTEAFF,TGTGCCAGCAGCTTACGAAGACAGACAAGGGGCACTGAAGCTTTCTTT
TRBJ2-7,TRBV7-2,TRBD2,NA,CASSRGGSSYEQYF,TGTGCCAGCAGCCGGGGAGGGTCCTCCTACGAGCAGTACTTC
TRBJ2-1,TRBV9,TRBD2,NA,CASSVAGGSGVRSYNEQFF,TGTGCCAGCAGCGTAGCGGGAGGATCCGGAGTCCGCTCCTACAATGAGCAGTTCTTC
TRBJ1-1,TRBV5-6,NA,NA,CASSLAGGMGEAFF,TGTGCCAGCAGCTTGGCTGGCGGAATGGGTGAAGCTTTCTTT
TRBJ1-2,TRBV5-6,NA,NA,CASSLVLVGSGYTF,TGTGCCAGCAGCTTGGTCCTCGTGGGGAGTGGCTACACCTTC
TRBJ2-3,TRBV19,NA,NA,CASSLNRNGGTDTQYF,TGTGCCAGTAGTCTCAACCGGAACGGAGGCACAGATACGCAGTATTTT
TRBJ2-7,TRBV4-2,TRBD2,NA,CASSQDLAGEPSQYF,TGTGCCAGCAGCCAAGATTTAGCGGGGGAGCCATCGCAGTACTTC
TRBJ2-2,TRBV4-3,TRBD2,NA,CASSQAGTSWNTGELFF,TGCGCCAGCAGCCAAGCCGGGACTAGCTGGAACACCGGGGAGCTGTTTTTT
TRBJ1-6,TRBV9,TRBD1,NA,CASSADRADSWPLHF,TGTGCCAGCAGCGCCGACAGGGCCGACTCGTGGCCCCTCCACTTT
TRBJ1-2,TRBV5-1,NA,NA,CASSPDSKGYTF,TGCGCCAGCAGCCCCGACAGTAAAGGCTACACCTTC
TRBJ2-3,TRBV7-6,TRBD2,NA,CASSLGRGGRAEDTQYF,TGTGCCAGCAGCTTAGGCCGGGGGGGCAGGGCGGAAGATACGCAGTATTTT
TRBJ1-4,TRBV18,NA,NA,CASSPNPGGAGEKLFF,TGTGCCAGCTCACCAAACCCCGGGGGGGCAGGTGAAAAACTGTTTTTT
TRBJ1-2,TRBV23-1,NA,NA,CASSPSSRAPLYGYTF,TGCGCCAGCAGTCCTTCCTCGCGGGCCCCCCTCTATGGCTACACCTTC
TRBJ1-2,TRBV6-1,NA,NA,CASSESGEGYTF,TGTGCCAGCAGTGAATCAGGGGAAGGCTACACCTTC
TRBJ2-5,TRBV6-6,TRBD2,NA,CASHVAGRRYF,TGTGCCAGCCATGTAGCGGGGCGGCGGTACTTC
TRBJ1-4,TRBV25-1,NA,NA,CASKPGHRNEKLFF,TGTGCCAGCAAACCGGGACACAGAAATGAAAAACTGTTTTTT
TRBJ2-2,TRBV2,TRBD1,NA,CAKGTGGNTGELFF,TGTGCCAAAGGGACAGGGGGAAACACCGGGGAGCTGTTTTTT
TRBJ1-2,TRBV29-1,NA,NA,CSVDPGRVDGYTF,TGCAGCGTTGACCCAGGGCGCGTAGATGGCTACACCTTC
TRBJ1-1,TRBV10-3,NA,NA,CAMTGHLNTEAFF,TGTGCCATGACGGGACACTTGAACACTGAAGCTTTCTTT
TRBJ2-6,TRBV15,TRBD1,NA,CATSRDLGQGSSGANVLTF,TGTGCCACCAGCAGAGATCTGGGACAGGGGAGTTCTGGGGCCAACGTCCTGACTTTC
TRBJ2-5,TRBV4-2,NA,NA,CASSQTRARGRGETQYF,TGTGCCAGCAGCCAAACCAGGGCTAGGGGGCGGGGCGAGACCCAGTACTTC
TRBJ1-2,TRBV28,TRBD1,NA,CASSQQIRGRGYGYTF,TGTGCCAGCAGTCAGCAAATCAGGGGGCGCGGCTATGGCTACACCTTC
TRBJ2-7,TRBV7-2,TRBD2,once,CASSLMGLGGLEDEQYF,TGTGCCAGCAGCTTAATGGGTCTAGGGGGACTAGAGGACGAGCAGTACTTC
TRBJ2-5,TRBV9,NA,few,CASSSGGHQETQYF,TGTGCCAGCAGCTCTGGCGGCCACCAAGAGACCCAGTACTTC
TRBJ1-2,TRBV27,TRBD1,NA,CASSARDRGLYGYTF,TGTGCCAGCAGTGCCCGGGACAGGGGGCTGTATGGCTACACCTTC
TRBJ2-2,TRBV14,NA,NA,CASSQGQTGELFF,TGTGCCAGCAGCCAAGGGCAGACCGGGGAGCTGTTTTTT
TRBJ1-3,TRBV6-5,TRBD1,NA,CASRRQGSTIYF,TGTGCCAGCAGAAGACAGGGGAGCACCATATATTTT
TRBJ1-5,TRBV7-6,NA,few,CASSQNRPGVSNQPQHF,TGTGCCAGCAGCCAAAATCGTCCGGGAGTATCAAATCAGCCCCAGCATTTT
TRBJ1-5,TRBV19,NA,NA,CASTAVWSSNQPQHF,TGTGCCAGTACCGCCGTCTGGAGTAGCAATCAGCCCCAGCATTTT
TRBJ1-3,TRBV25-1,TRBD1,NA,CASLGQSRGNTIYF,TGTGCCAGCCTGGGACAGTCGAGAGGAAACACCATATATTTT
TRBJ1-4,TRBV5-6,NA,NA,CASSQRNEGREKLFF,TGTGCCAGCAGCCAGCGCAACGAGGGTCGGGAAAAACTGTTTTTT
TRBJ1-1,TRBV5-1,TRBD1,NA,CASSGGQGTWDTEAFF,TGCGCCAGCAGCGGTGGACAGGGGACCTGGGACACTGAAGCTTTCTTT
TRBJ1-1,TRBV5-1,TRBD1,few,CASTRTGQRNTEAFF,TGCGCCAGCACCCGAACGGGACAGAGAAACACTGAAGCTTTCTTT